Listed here are 10 T cell receptor beta chains from one sample, sequenced in a study of identical twins. TCRdb itself ran the 5' RACE reads through MiXCR, one entry per CDR3 protein. Of 1.5 million to 2 million distinct CDR3 sequences in the sample, more than 30% were seen once. Specimen: cord blood. The receptors were gathered from a newborn girl in good health.

This clonotype was seen only a few times. V is TRBV5-6 and J is TRBJ1-2; maybe TRBD1 (6 bases). This CDR3 comprises 11 residues. CDR1 SGHDT and CDR2 YYEEEE come from the germline V gene. V lost 7 bases and J 7 bases, leaving 11 bases between the germline ends. CDR3 amino acids: CASAGVAGYTF. The CDR3 bases are TGTGCCAGCGCAGGGGTAGCTGGCTACACCTTC. Full variable domain (outside the CDR3, taken from reference TRBV5-6 and TRBJ1-2): DAGVTQSPTHLIKTRGQQVTLRCSPKSGHDTVSWYQQALGQGPQFIFQYYEEEERQRGNFPDRFSGHQFPNYSSELNVNALLLGDSALYLCASAGVAGYTFGSGTRLTVV.

V is TRBV5-4 and J is TRBJ1-1; D might be TRBD1 (6 bases). Germline CDR1 is SGHNT and CDR2 is YYREEE (reference sequence). The V end lost 2 bases, the J end lost 1 base, and 12 bases lay between the germline ends. The CDR3 is 15 amino acids. CDR3 amino acids: CASSFPLGQNTEAFF. The CDR3, as DNA: TGTGCCAGCAGCTTTCCCCTGGGACAGAACACTGAAGCTTTCTTT.

The chain uses TRBV6-1 and TRBJ2-3; the D call may be TRBD1 or TRBD2 (7 bases each). CDR1 is MNHNS and CDR2 is SASEGT in the germline V gene. This CDR3 comprises 16 residues. V lost 7 bases and J lost 0, with 17 bases in between. Here the CDR3 DNA reads TGTGCCAGCAATCAGGGGGGGATCGCTAGCACAGATACGCAGTATTTT. This gives the protein CASNQGGIASTDTQYF.

There are a few counts of this clonotype. J is TRBJ1-4 and V is TRBV4-2; no definite D call. The CDR3 spans 14 residues. V was shortened by 4 bases and J by 7 bases, with 13 bases between the two germline ends. Germline assignment: CDR1 LGHNA and CDR2 YNFKEQ. The CDR3 is CASSPERWSEKLFF. CDR3 in DNA: TGTGCCAGCAGCCCGGAACGTTGGAGTGAAAAACTGTTTTTT.

V usage is TRBV10-3 and J usage is TRBJ1-3; no definite D call. The germline V gene encodes CDR1 ENHRY and CDR2 SYGVKD. This CDR3 comprises 11 residues. CDR3 sequence (DNA): TGTGGATACGGGGATGGAAACACCATATATTTT. Its protein is CGYGDGNTIYF.

This clonotype was seen only a few times. CDR3 residues: CASSIWGSSYNEQFF. CDR3 in DNA: TGTGCCAGCAGTATCTGGGGGAGCTCCTACAATGAGCAGTTCTTC. This rearrangement joins TRBV12-3 or TRBV12-4 to TRBJ2-1; either TRBD1 or TRBD2 may fit D (5 bases each). The CDR3 is 15 amino acids. The V end lost 5 bases, the J end lost 0 bases, and 11 bases lay between the germline ends.

This clonotype was seen only a few times. The V and J genes are TRBV27 and TRBJ2-7; D might be TRBD1 (6 bases). Trimming left V 6 bases short and J 2 bases short, with 14 bases between. Germline values: CDR1 MNHEY, CDR2 SMNVEV (reference sequence). This CDR3 contains 14 residues. This CDR3 is CASRNRAPPYEQYF. CDR3 nucleotides: TGTGCCAGCAGAAACAGGGCCCCTCCCTACGAGCAGTACTTC.

This clonotype was recorded once. The V call is TRBV20-1, the J call TRBJ1-2, with no clear D. Trimming removed 7 bases from V and 8 bases from J, with 8 bases in between. The CDR3 is 9 residues long. Germline V gene data show CDR1 as DFQATT and CDR2 as SNEGSKA (reference sequence). The CDR3 coding sequence is TGCAGTGTCTCCCTGGGCTACACCTTC. Amino acids: CSVSLGYTF.

On this clonotype itself: At one end, the junction sequence differs from germline, possibly due to a read error. This chain joins TRBV2 and TRBJ2-5, with D hard to call. With the DNA end fitting TRBJ2-7 better, the J assignment may be wrong. The germline CDR1 and CDR2 sequences are SNHLY and FYNNEI. This CDR3 comprises 13 residues. The CDR3 DNA sequence: TGTGTCAGCAGTGTTAATCTGATCTACGAGCAGTACTTC. The encoded protein is CVSSVNLIYEQYF.

This clonotype was detected many times. The CDR3 bases are TGTGCCAGCAGTTTCCCCGGGACGGAAGCTTTCTTT. It encodes CASSFPGTEAFF. The V and J genes are TRBV7-9 and TRBJ1-1; TRBD1 is a possible D gene (5 bases). The germline V and J ends were trimmed by 6 bases and 8 bases, with 13 bases remaining between them. Germline loops: CDR1 SEHNR, CDR2 FQNEAQ (reference sequence). The CDR3 length is 12 residues.